A selection of T cell receptor beta chains follows, all from one sample in a study of regulatory T cells in long-lasting Graves disease. TCRdb itself ran the multiplex PCR reads through MiXCR, one entry per CDR3 protein. Among about 660,000 distinct CDR3 sequences listed, around 30% were seen once. The material was peripheral blood mononuclear cells (PBMCs), obtained when the disease was refractory, from a patient treated with antithyroid drugs. The receptors were gathered from a female donor with Graves disease. Each CDR3 is given with its conserved first and last residue. Each record gives: V gene, J gene, D gene, clone size, CDR3 DNA, CDR3 protein. The D gene is left open where the match is weak. Size is stated for part of the rows, as once, few or many counts, or as a class when the clone is expanded.

TRBV7-3	TRBJ2-5	.	few	TGTGCCAGCAGCTTAAGGCGGACAGTCCAAGAGACCCAGTACTTC	CASSLRRTVQETQYF
TRBV20-1	TRBJ1-2	.	few	TGCAGTGCTAGGAGACGGGACAACTATGGCTACACCTTC	CSARRRDNYGYTF
TRBV28	TRBJ2-2	TRBD2	.	TGTGCCAGCAGTTTCCTTAGCGGGAGTGGAGAGCTGTTTTTT	CASSFLSGSGELFF
TRBV20-1	TRBJ1-2	.	.	TGCAGTGCTAGAGATTTAAACAGCTTATACTATGGCTACACCTTC	CSARDLNSLYYGYTF
TRBV20-1	TRBJ2-7	TRBD2	many	TGCAGTGCTAGGTCAGAGGGAGGGTTCTCCTACGAGCAGTACTTC	CSARSEGGFSYEQYF
TRBV27	TRBJ1-2	.	.	.	CASSTSDRGNYGYTF
TRBV28	TRBJ1-4	TRBD1	many	TGTGCCAGCAGTTACCGACAGGGGCCTAATGAAAAACTGTTTTTT	CASSYRQGPNEKLFF
TRBV14	TRBJ2-7	.	.	TGTGCCGGCAGTTCTAACTACGAGCAGTACTTC	CAGSSNYEQYF
TRBV20-1	TRBJ1-1	.	.	TGCATCGGAGGGGCTGCCATGAACACTGAAGCTTTCTTT	CIGGAAMNTEAFF
TRBV6-2/TRBV6-3	TRBJ2-7	TRBD2	.	TGTGCCAGCAGTTACTCGATCGGACTAGCGGGATTAAGGGAGCAGTACTTC	CASSYSIGLAGLREQYF
TRBV7-9	TRBJ1-6	.	.	TGTGCCAGCAGCGGGCTTCCGACTAATTCACCCCTCCACTTT	CASSGLPTNSPLHF
TRBV7-9	TRBJ1-1	.	few	TGTGCCAGCAGCCACCAACTCCAGCCCCTAACTGAAGCTTTCTTT	CASSHQLQPLTEAFF
TRBV12-3/TRBV12-4	TRBJ2-1	.	.	TGTGCCAGCAGTTTATATGTGACAGCCTACAATGAGCAGTTCTTC	CASSLYVTAYNEQFF
TRBV6-2/TRBV6-3	TRBJ2-5	.	.	TGTGCCAGCAGTGAAGTAGATCGTTCGGCCCAGTGCTTC	CASSEVDRSAQCF
TRBV6-1	TRBJ2-7	TRBD1	many	TGTGCCAGCAGTGAACCTGATCTGGACAGGGCAAGCTACGAGCAGTACTTC	CASSEPDLDRASYEQYF
TRBV20-1	TRBJ1-2	.	.	TGCAGTGCTAGAGATCTTTGGGGCTACACCTTC	CSARDLWGYTF
TRBV6-4	TRBJ1-6	TRBD1	few	TGTGCCAGCAGGAGGGACAGGGATTATAATTCACCCCTCCACTTT	CASRRDRDYNSPLHF
TRBV7-3	TRBJ2-5	TRBD2	.	TGTGCCAGCAGCTTGTTCATGGCTAGCGGGAGGGCCGAAGAAGAGACCCAGTACTTC	CASSLFMASGRAEEETQYF
TRBV9	TRBJ2-5	.	.	TGTGCCAGCAGCGTGGGACCTCAGGGAGAGACCCAGTACTTC	CASSVGPQGETQYF
TRBV4-1	TRBJ1-2	.	.	TGCGCCAGCAGCCAAGCGCAGGGACCCTATGGCTACACCTTC	CASSQAQGPYGYTF
TRBV30	TRBJ1-5	TRBD1	.	TGTGCCTGGAGTGTACTCGTGACAGGGCGAAGCAATCAGCCCCAGCATTTT	CAWSVLVTGRSNQPQHF
TRBV15	TRBJ1-2	TRBD1	.	TGTGCCACCAGCAGAGAGGATGGTTTGATGGCAGGGGGCGGGTATGGCTACACCTTC	CATSREDGLMAGGGYGYTF
TRBV3-1	TRBJ2-5	.	few	TGTGCCAGCAGCGGCAATACAGCACAAGAGACCCAGTACTTC	CASSGNTAQETQYF
TRBV29-1	TRBJ1-2	.	once	TGCAGCGCCAAATACAGCTATGGCTACACCTTC	CSAKYSYGYTF
TRBV19	TRBJ1-1	.	few	TGTGCCAGTACGCTTCACACAGGGACGAACACTGAAGCTTTCTTT	CASTLHTGTNTEAFF
TRBV30	TRBJ2-7	.	few	TGTGCCTGGAACAGGGATCCATACGAGCAGTACTTC	CAWNRDPYEQYF
TRBV28	TRBJ1-5	.	few	TGTGCCAGCAGCCCGGACGGTCGCAATCAGCCCCAGCATTTT	CASSPDGRNQPQHF
TRBV7-9	TRBJ2-5	TRBD2	.	TGTGCCAGCAGCCAAGCGGGAGTGAAGGAGACCCAGTACTTC	CASSQAGVKETQYF
TRBV30	TRBJ1-1	.	few	TGTGCCTGGAGTGTATATGGGGGGGCCGGCCAAGCTTTCTTT	CAWSVYGGAGQAFF
TRBV11-1	TRBJ1-2	.	few	TGTGCCAGCAGCCCCCGGTTATCGTCACCGGATGGCTACACCTTC	CASSPRLSSPDGYTF
TRBV13	TRBJ2-5	TRBD1	few	TGTGCCAGCAGCCCCTACCTCGACAGGGCCTCTGGGACCCAGTACTTC	CASSPYLDRASGTQYF
TRBV5-1	TRBJ2-1	TRBD2	.	TGCGCCAGCAGCGAAGGGGCTAGCGGGAGGGCTGAGCAGTTCTTC	CASSEGASGRAEQFF
TRBV10-1	TRBJ2-7	TRBD1	.	TGCGCCAGCAGTCCCACCGGACAGGGGCGAGCGACCCTGTACTTC	CASSPTGQGRATLYF
TRBV29-1	TRBJ1-2	.	.	TGCAGCGTTGACGGTCAGACCAACTATGGCTACACCTTC	CSVDGQTNYGYTF
TRBV6-1	TRBJ2-5	.	few	TGTGCCAGCAGCTGGGGGAGGCTACAAGAGACCCAGTACTTC	CASSWGRLQETQYF
TRBV7-8	TRBJ2-7	.	.	TGTGCCAGCAGCTTAATTTCTTCTGACGAGCAGTACTTC	CASSLISSDEQYF
TRBV11-2	TRBJ2-2	.	.	TGTGCCAGCAGCGACGCCCGGCTGAGCACCGGGGAGCTGTTTTTT	CASSDARLSTGELFF
TRBV12-5	TRBJ1-1	.	few	TGTGCTAGTGGTTTGGTACGACACAGGGACGTTGAAGCTTTCTTT	CASGLVRHRDVEAFF
TRBV15	TRBJ2-7	.	.	TGTGCCACCAGCAGAGATCCCCTTGGGCAGGGGGGGTCCTACGAGCAGTACTTC	CATSRDPLGQGGSYEQYF
TRBV10-3	TRBJ2-2	TRBD2	many	TGTGCCATTGCTGAAGGCCTAGCGGGAGGCCCCGGGGAGCTGTTTTTT	CAIAEGLAGGPGELFF
TRBV27	TRBJ2-3	.	.	TGTGCCAGCAGTAAGAGGGAACTCCCAGATACGCAGTATTTT	CASSKRELPDTQYF
TRBV20-1	TRBJ2-7	TRBD2	many	TGCAGTGCTAGGGGACTAGCGGGAGACGAGCAGTACTTC	CSARGLAGDEQYF
TRBV20-1	TRBJ1-5	TRBD1	many	TGCAGTGCTACCCCGGGACAGGCGGACAATCAGCCCCAGCATTTT	CSATPGQADNQPQHF
TRBV20-1	TRBJ2-1	.	.	TGCAGTGCGGAGGGCCAGCGGTCCTACAATGAGCAGTTCTTC	CSAEGQRSYNEQFF
TRBV3-1	TRBJ2-7	TRBD2	few	TGTGCCAGCAGCCTTCTCGGACTAGCGGGTCCCTTCTACGAGCAGTACTTC	CASSLLGLAGPFYEQYF
TRBV11-2	TRBJ1-5	.	.	TGTGCCAGCAGACTGGGGGACAATCAGCCCCAGCATTTT	CASRLGDNQPQHF
TRBV28	TRBJ2-1	TRBD2	many	TGTGCCAGCACCCCCTGGGGGACTAGCGCTGGTCGGCAGTTCTTC	CASTPWGTSAGRQFF
TRBV2	TRBJ1-2	.	few	TGTGCCAGTCAGGAAGGGTTGCAGGGCTATGGCTACACCTTC	CASQEGLQGYGYTF
TRBV29-1	TRBJ1-1	.	.	TGCAGCACAGGGAGGGGATCCATGAACACTGAAGCTTTCTTT	CSTGRGSMNTEAFF
TRBV7-2	TRBJ1-2	.	many	TGTGCCAGCAGCTTAGGGCCGGGCCCCAGAGGCTACACCTTC	CASSLGPGPRGYTF
TRBV19	TRBJ1-5	.	few	TGTGCCAGTAGAAATGAGGCGCGGGGGCTTGGCCAGCCCCAGCATTTT	CASRNEARGLGQPQHF
TRBV5-1	TRBJ2-5	.	.	TGCGCCAGCAGCTTGGCCTTAACTAGCCGTGGGGAGACCCAGTACTTC	CASSLALTSRGETQYF
TRBV19	TRBJ1-1	.	.	TGTGCCAGTATGGCCCTCGGTGCTCGGAACACTGAAGCTTTCTTT	CASMALGARNTEAFF
TRBV12-3/TRBV12-4	TRBJ2-5	TRBD2	many	TGTGCCAGCAGTCCCTCCGGGAGGGCCCAAGAGACCCAGTACTTC	CASSPSGRAQETQYF
TRBV6-1	TRBJ1-5	TRBD1	few	TGTGCCGCCGGGACAGCTTATAGCAATCAGCCCCAGCATTTT	CAAGTAYSNQPQHF
TRBV6-1	TRBJ1-5	TRBD1	few	TGTGCCAGCAGGACAGGGGATACGAGTCAGCCCCAGCATTTT	CASRTGDTSQPQHF
TRBV2	TRBJ2-2	TRBD2	few	TGTGCCAGCAGACCTCCGGGACTAGCCGGGGAGCTGTTTTTT	CASRPPGLAGELFF
TRBV20-1	TRBJ2-1	.	.	TGCAGTGCATCGCGGTCCTACAATGAGCAGTTCTTC	CSASRSYNEQFF
TRBV2	TRBJ2-5	TRBD2	.	TGTGTCAGCAGTCCCACTCGCAGCAAGCGGGGGACCCAGTACTTC	CVSSPTRSKRGTQYF
TRBV20-1	TRBJ1-1	.	few	TGCAGTGCTAGCCTACCGGGACCGGAGAACACTGAAGCTTTCTTT	CSASLPGPENTEAFF